This record concerns one T cell receptor (beta chain) sequence. An end of the junction does not agree with germline; a read error may underlie this. The sample is drawn from a study of neoadjuvant anti-PD-1 for oral cavity cancer. The CDR3 consists of 13 residues. The V gene's germline CDR1 is SGHNT and CDR2 YENEEA. Method: immunoSEQ multiplex PCR; TCRdb's copy keeps in-frame clones and lacks some. The table shows over 14,000 clones, with about 70% occurring only once. No culture or expansion preceded analysis of these blood cells. The material was PBMCs, obtained before nivolumab (anti-PD-1) treatment. The chain employs TRBV11-3 and TRBJ2-7; D not certain. The receptor was isolated from a person aged 35-79 years with oral cavity squamous cell carcinoma. The CDR3 DNA reads as TGTGCCAGCAGCTTAGGCCCCTCCAACGAGCAGTACTTC. Encoded protein: CASSLGPSNEQYF.